This TCR beta chain was identified in a study of CD8 T cells in ankylosing spondylitis. Quantitative molecular-barcoded 5'-RACE generated the TCR beta libraries. TCRdb ran MiXCR on the 5' RACE reads and lists one entry per CDR3 protein. The data hold some 140,000 distinct CDR3 sequences, with about 7.3% observed a single time. V dropped 4 bases and J dropped 4; count of bases not matched to a gene: 7. Germline V gene lookup returns CDR1 SQVTM and CDR2 ANQGSEA. The CDR3 loop spans 14 amino acids. This clonotype was detected many times. Its antigen is undetermined. General study findings and limits: What appeared characteristic of ankylosing spondylitis blood was a TCR beta motif of under 10 highly homologous variants. Reported data indicate significant enrichment of disease-linked clones within matched ankylosing spondylitis synovial fluid.

The sample was blood, either unsorted or a sorted T cell fraction (not recorded which). The TCR comes from a female donor with ankylosing spondylitis or in good health (not recorded which). V gene TRBV29-1 combines with J gene TRBJ2-1, with TRBD2 matching over 7 bases. CDR3 amino acids: CSVGPLAEYNEQFF. The CDR3, as DNA: TGCAGCGTTGGCCCTCTAGCGGAGTACAATGAGCAGTTCTTC.